This TCR beta chain was identified during a study of metastatic and nonmetastatic thyroid tumors. Prior to thyroid surgery, none of the patients had received any treatment. This clone was seen only a few times. The CDR3 sequence is 13 residues long. Germline CDR1 reads LNHDA; CDR2 reads SQIVND (reference sequence). Trimming removed 7 bases from V and 6 bases from J, with 16 bases in between. TCRdb re-processed the PCR reads through MiXCR. The sample lists some 20,000 clones, over 9.5% occurring once. The receptor comes from a female donor with papillary thyroid cancer or a benign thyroid nodule (not recorded which). Some clones in this sample may be carry-over from other donors' samples. The sample taken for sequencing was blood. The V call is TRBV19, the J call TRBJ2-7; a weak D match, TRBD2 (5 bases). CDR3 loop: CASILTTRGEQYF. For the CDR3, the DNA is TGTGCCAGTATTCTGACTACTCGGGGCGAGCAGTACTTC. Full variable domain (outside the CDR3, taken from reference TRBV19 and TRBJ2-7): DGGITQSPKYLFRKEGQNVTLSCEQNLNHDAMYWYRQDPGQGLRLIYYSQIVNDFQKGDIAEGYSVSREKKESFPLTVTSAQKNPTAFYLCASILTTRGEQYFGPGTRLTVT.